This TCR beta chain emerged from a study of T-cell memory formation after mild COVID-19. Each CDR3 protein is one row after TCRdb ran MiXCR on the 5' RACE reads. The top ten hold around 21% of the sample, which has approximately 290,000 distinct CDR3 sequences, less than 20% seen once. J gave up 0 bases and V 6 bases, and 8 bases lay outside the gene matches. The CDR3 runs to 14 residues. CDR1 and CDR2 from the germline V gene are SQVTM and ANQGSEA. The chain has TRBV29-1 and TRBJ2-7; the match to TRBD1 covers 7 bases. The sequencing sample was made of PBMCs or a T cell subset sorted from them (not recorded which). This clonotype was obtained from a man younger than 35 who had mild COVID-19 (a few samples of this study predate the infection). Cell type and time point are not known. CDR3 in amino acids: CSVTWTGFSYEQYF. As DNA, the CDR3 is TGCAGCGTGACTTGGACAGGCTTCTCCTACGAGCAGTACTTC.